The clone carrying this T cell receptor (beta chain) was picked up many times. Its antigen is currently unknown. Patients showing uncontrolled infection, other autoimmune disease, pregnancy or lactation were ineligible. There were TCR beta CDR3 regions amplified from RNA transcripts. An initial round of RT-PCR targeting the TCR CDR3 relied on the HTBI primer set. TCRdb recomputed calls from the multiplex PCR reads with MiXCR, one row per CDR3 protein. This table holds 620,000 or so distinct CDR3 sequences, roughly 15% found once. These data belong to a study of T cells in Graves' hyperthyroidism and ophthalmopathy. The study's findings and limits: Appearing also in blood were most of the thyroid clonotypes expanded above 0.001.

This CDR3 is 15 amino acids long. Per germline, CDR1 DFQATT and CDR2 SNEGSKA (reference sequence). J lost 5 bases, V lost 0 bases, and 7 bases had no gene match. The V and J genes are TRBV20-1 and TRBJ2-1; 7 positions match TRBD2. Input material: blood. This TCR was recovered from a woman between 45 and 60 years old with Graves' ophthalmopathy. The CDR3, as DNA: TGCAGTGCTAGAGAACTAGCGCCTCAACACAATGAGCAGTTCTTC. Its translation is CSARELAPQHNEQFF.